A single sample gave rise to the 26 T cell receptor beta chains below, sequenced in a study of cytomegalovirus exposure and HLA in healthy donors. The PCR made use of 60 Vbeta and 13 Jbeta primers. Produced via immunoSEQ multiplex PCR; TCRdb's table is partial and in-frame only. This specimen shows about 25,000 clones; the ten leading clones hold 17%. Sequenced input: PBMCs. The origin of the receptors is a male donor in good health and CMV-seropositive.

This chain links TRBV6-1 with TRBJ1-4; 8 positions match TRBD1. There are 14 residues in the CDR3. Trimming took 6 bases from V and 7 from J; bases not matched to a gene: 7. Germline assignment: CDR1 MNHNS and CDR2 SASEGT. The CDR3 loop is CASSLQGVGEKLFF. CDR3 bases: TGTGCCAGCAGCCTACAGGGGGTCGGTGAAAAACTGTTTTTT.

This chain joins TRBV7-2 and TRBJ1-1; no definite D call. Germline V gives CDR1 SGHTA, CDR2 FQGNSA. The V end was cut by 0 bases, the J end by 5 bases, with 7 bases between. The CDR3 has 13 amino acids. CDR3 sequence: CASSLARGTEAFF. In DNA, the CDR3 is TGTGCCAGCAGCTTAGCGAGAGGGACTGAAGCTTTCTTT.

The J gene is TRBJ2-3, the V gene TRBV30; 7 nucleotides match TRBD1. V shed 4 bases and J 0 bases; nucleotides not matched to a gene: 13. CDR3 length: 17 amino acids. Germline loops: CDR1 GTSNPN, CDR2 SVGIG (reference sequence). The CDR3 DNA follows: TGTGCCTGGAAGAAGGCACAGGGGACGCACAGCACAGATACGCAGTATTTT. Residues: CAWKKAQGTHSTDTQYF.

The chain combines TRBV6-5 with TRBJ2-7; TRBD2 is a possible D gene (6 bases). V was trimmed by 2 bases and J by 5 bases, leaving 13 bases between them. CDR1 MNHEY and CDR2 SVGAGI come from the germline V gene. This CDR3 contains 14 residues. CDR3 sequence reads: CASSYRGFRHEQYF. In DNA form, the CDR3 reads TGTGCCAGCAGTTACCGGGGGTTTCGCCACGAGCAGTACTTC.

The chain couples TRBV7-3 to TRBJ2-3; no clear D gene. Germline assignment: CDR1 SGHTA and CDR2 FQGTGA. The V gene lost 3 bases and the J gene lost 6 bases, with 7 bases spanning the gap. The CDR3 totals 12 residues. The CDR3 loop is CASSFSLDTQYF. The CDR3 DNA follows: TGTGCCAGCAGCTTCTCCCTGGATACGCAGTATTTT.

V is TRBV29-1 and J is TRBJ2-7, with 7 bases identical to TRBD1. Trimming at V came to 3 bases and at J to 5 bases, leaving 7 bases not matched to a gene. This CDR3 comprises 13 residues. Germline CDR1 SQVTM, CDR2 ANQGSEA. CDR3 nucleotide sequence: TGCAGCGTTGATCAGGGGGATCGGAACGAGCAGTACTTC. Amino acid sequence: CSVDQGDRNEQYF.

The chain uses TRBV29-1 and TRBJ2-5, with TRBD2 matching over 9 bases. Germline V lookup: CDR1 SQVTM, CDR2 ANQGSEA. Trimming at V came to 5 bases and at J to 6 bases, leaving 7 bases not matched to a gene. CDR3 length equals 13 residues. The CDR3 here is CSVILAGKKTQYF. Written as DNA, the CDR3 is TGCAGCGTTATCCTAGCGGGGAAAAAGACCCAGTACTTC. The entire variable domain, with the rest obtained from reference TRBV29-1 and TRBJ2-5, is as follows: SAVISQKPSRDICQRGTSLTIQCQVDSQVTMMFWYRQQPGQSLTLIATANQGSEATYESGFVIDKFPISRPNLTFSTLTVSNMSPEDSSIYLCSVILAGKKTQYFGPGTRLLVL.

The chain combines TRBV29-1 with TRBJ2-7; D is unresolved. V lost 3 bases and J 2 bases, leaving 5 bases between the germline ends. The CDR3 sequence is 11 residues long. CDR1 is SQVTM, CDR2 ANQGSEA, per germline. DNA for the CDR3: TGCAGCGTTGAGTCCGCCTACGAGCAGTACTTC. It yields the protein CSVESAYEQYF.

The chain is built from TRBV19 and TRBJ2-7; possibly TRBD1 for D (5 bases). The length of the CDR3 is 15 residues. The V gene's germline CDR1 is LNHDA and CDR2 SQIVND (reference sequence). V shed 4 bases and J shed 3 bases, with 16 bases lying between them. CDR3 DNA sequence: TGTGCCAGTAGTAGGGGCCAGATTTCAGTCTACGAGCAGTACTTC. Protein: CASSRGQISVYEQYF. The whole variable domain, filled in from reference TRBV19 and TRBJ2-7, reads DGGITQSPKYLFRKEGQNVTLSCEQNLNHDAMYWYRQDPGQGLRLIYYSQIVNDFQKGDIAEGYSVSREKKESFPLTVTSAQKNPTAFYLCASSRGQISVYEQYFGPGTRLTVT.

V usage is TRBV30 and J usage is TRBJ1-1; D remains unclear. Germline V gives CDR1 GTSNPN, CDR2 SVGIG (reference sequence). CDR3 length: 13 amino acids. V shed 0 bases and J shed 1 base, with 6 bases lying between them. The CDR3 DNA is TGTGCCTGGAGTGTACTAGGGAACACTGAAGCTTTCTTT. Translation gives CAWSVLGNTEAFF. The variable domain in full, completed from reference TRBV30 and TRBJ1-1, reads SQTIHQWPATLVQPVGSPLSLECTVEGTSNPNLYWYRQAAGRGLQLLFYSVGIGQISSEVPQNLSASRPQDRQFILSSKKLLLSDSGFYLCAWSVLGNTEAFFGQGTRLTVV.

The chain uses TRBV6-5 and TRBJ2-3, with 10 bases lining up with TRBD1. The CDR3 has 15 residues. Unmatched junction bases numbered 1, after V lost 4 bases and J lost 0 bases. The germline V gene encodes CDR1 MNHEY and CDR2 SVGAGI. CDR3 in DNA: TGTGCCAGCAGTTTGGACAGGGGGAGCACAGATACGCAGTATTTT. It is translated as CASSLDRGSTDTQYF.

The chain joins TRBV19 to TRBJ1-1; the D is unclear. Per the germline V gene, CDR1 is LNHDA and CDR2 is SQIVND (reference sequence). The CDR3 is made up of 14 amino acids. The germline V and J ends were trimmed by 2 bases and 3 bases, with 10 bases remaining between them. CDR3 nucleotides: TGTGCCAGTAGTATACGGGTCCCGGACACTGAAGCTTTCTTT. The encoded protein is CASSIRVPDTEAFF.

The J gene is TRBJ2-1, the V gene TRBV5-1, with TRBD1 matching 8 bases. Germline CDR1 SGHRS, CDR2 YFSETQ. The CDR3 length is 14 residues. V lost 0 bases, J lost 14 bases, and 10 bases stayed unmatched. CDR3 amino acids: CASSLVPGQALKFF. As DNA, the CDR3 is TGCGCCAGCAGCTTGGTACCGGGACAGGCATTAAAGTTCTTC.

The chain recombines TRBV7-8 with TRBJ1-2; D gene uncertain. Trimming shortened V by 3 bases and J by 0 bases, and 17 bases separated the two germline ends. The CDR3 has 17 amino acids. The V gene's germline CDR1 is SGHVS and CDR2 FQNEAQ. The CDR3: CASSFRNRTTSNYGYTF. Written as DNA, the CDR3 is TGTGCCAGCAGCTTTCGGAACAGAACAACATCTAACTATGGCTACACCTTC.

The chain couples TRBV10-2 to TRBJ1-1; 7 positions agree with TRBD1. The CDR3 is made up of 13 amino acids. From germline, CDR1 is WSHSY and CDR2 SAAADI. Trimming at V came to 9 bases and at J to 4 bases, leaving 8 bases not matched to a gene. The CDR3 DNA reads as TGCGCCAGTCAGCAGGGGGTTATCACTGAAGCTTTCTTT. This codes for CASQQGVITEAFF.

This chain connects TRBV18 to TRBJ2-6, with TRBD1 matching over 7 bases. Germline V CDR1 and CDR2: KGHSH, LQKENI. The CDR3 contains 17 residues. The V and J ends lost 2 bases and 2 bases, in that order; junction bases with no gene match: 6. In nucleotides, the CDR3 is TGTGCCAGCTCACCAAGGCAGGGGGTAACTGGGGCCAACGTCCTGACTTTC. This encodes CASSPRQGVTGANVLTF.

This sequence joins TRBV30 and TRBJ1-1, with D possibly TRBD1 on 6 matching bases. In germline, CDR1 is GTSNPN, CDR2 SVGIG (reference sequence). CDR3 length equals 15 residues. V was cut by 4 bases and J by 2 bases, with 17 bases left in between. In nucleotides, the CDR3 is TGTGCCTGGACGCGGGGGCTGTGGATAAACACTGAAGCTTTCTTT. Protein product: CAWTRGLWINTEAFF.

J is TRBJ1-3 and V is TRBV6-5; D not certain. V shed 7 bases and J shed 0 bases, with 13 bases lying between them. CDR1 and CDR2 (germline): MNHEY, SVGAGI. The CDR3 length is 15 residues. CDR3 sequence reads: CASIKAGASGNTIYF. In nucleotides, the CDR3 is TGTGCCAGCATCAAGGCGGGTGCCTCTGGAAACACCATATATTTT.

Comments on this clone: Other nucleotide sequences in the sample specify the same CDR3. The chain joins TRBV18 to TRBJ1-1; a weak D match, TRBD1 (5 bases). This CDR3 comprises 14 residues. The V gene's germline CDR1 is KGHSH and CDR2 LQKENI. The V end lost 5 bases, the J end lost 3 bases, and 13 bases lay between the germline ends. The CDR3 DNA reads TGTGCCAGCTCAGGAAGGAGGGGCGACACTGAAGCTTTCTTT. Residues: CASSGRRGDTEAFF. Complete variable domain (other parts from reference TRBV18 and TRBJ1-1): NAGVMQNPRHLVRRRGQEARLRCSPMKGHSHVYWYRQLPEEGLKFMVYLQKENIIDESGMPKERFSAEFPKEGPSILRIQQVVRGDSAAYFCASSGRRGDTEAFFGQGTRLTVV.

Measured by frequency, this clone is medium-sized. V usage is TRBV6-1 and J usage is TRBJ2-7; D may be TRBD2 (6 bases). This CDR3 comprises 14 residues. Germline values: CDR1 MNHNS, CDR2 SASEGT. Trimming removed 2 bases from V and 3 bases from J, with 11 bases in between. CDR3 loop: CASSEWGVGYEQYF. Here the CDR3 DNA reads TGTGCCAGCAGTGAATGGGGGGTTGGCTACGAGCAGTACTTC.

The genes are TRBV5-1 and TRBJ1-2, with unresolved D. There are 13 residues in the CDR3. Germline V gene sequence: CDR1 SGHRS, CDR2 YFSETQ. V lost 0 bases and J lost 1, with 4 bases in between. The CDR3 region is CASSLDSNYGYTF. The CDR3 DNA follows: TGCGCCAGCAGCTTGGACAGTAACTATGGCTACACCTTC.

The chain recombines TRBV30 with TRBJ2-1, with 11 bases that match TRBD2. This CDR3 comprises 15 residues. CDR1 and CDR2 from the germline V gene are GTSNPN and SVGIG (reference sequence). The V gene end was trimmed by 3 bases and the J gene end by 2 bases; junction bases not matched to a gene: 3. This CDR3 is CAWSQLAGAYNEQFF. In nucleotides, the CDR3 is TGTGCCTGGAGCCAACTAGCGGGGGCCTACAATGAGCAGTTCTTC.

This chain uses TRBV25-1 with TRBJ2-2; 10 bases are a match to TRBD2. Per the germline V gene, CDR1 is MGHDK and CDR2 is SYGVNS. V trimming: 4 bases; J trimming: 5 bases; junction bases outside the gene matches: 10. The CDR3 contains 17 residues. The CDR3 spells CASSAQAGGPRTGELFF. For the CDR3, the DNA is TGTGCCAGCAGTGCGCAAGCGGGGGGGCCTAGGACCGGGGAGCTGTTTTTT.

As regards this clone: A junction end diverges from the germline sequence, so it may reflect a read error. This sequence joins TRBV5-4 and TRBJ1-1; D may be TRBD1 (6 bases). Germline V gene lookup returns CDR1 SGHNT and CDR2 YYREEE (reference sequence). This CDR3 is 12 amino acids long. The CDR3 DNA reads as TGTGCCAGCAGTTTGGGGGCCAATCGAGCTTTCTTT. It is translated as CASSLGANRAFF.

CDR3 DNA: TGTGCCAGCAGTTACTCGGACAGCGCCACTGAAGCTTTCTTT. The encoded protein is CASSYSDSATEAFF. This rearrangement joins TRBV6-5 to TRBJ1-1; TRBD1 might be the D (6 bases). CDR3 length equals 14 residues. The V end lost 0 bases, the J end lost 4 bases, and 9 bases lay between the germline ends. Germline lookup yields CDR1 MNHEY and CDR2 SVGAGI.

This chain joins TRBV18 and TRBJ1-6; 8 bases align to TRBD1. CDR3 length: 16 amino acids. The J segment lost 7 bases and the V segment lost 4 bases, leaving 9 bases of the junction unmatched. Germline assignment: CDR1 KGHSH and CDR2 LQKENI. The CDR3 region is CASSQKTGDSNSPLHF. DNA for the CDR3: TGTGCCAGCTCACAAAAGACAGGGGACTCCAATTCACCCCTCCACTTT.